The clone carrying this T cell receptor beta chain showed up many times. What it binds is not known. TCRdb reprocessed the 5' RACE reads with MiXCR, giving one entry per CDR3 protein. The data show about 43,000 distinct CDR3 sequences, 20% to 25% seen once. The sample belongs to a study of spatial heterogeneity in lung cancer. Described time point: blood at routine non-recurrence follow-up after resection. From tumor, nontumor lung or frozen PBMC, whole RNA was taken unsorted for sequencing. Study results and caveats: More often at tumor resection than at routine follow-up, ubiquitous expanded tumor TCRs were detected in the blood.

The CDR3 is 15 amino acids. Trimming cost V 6 bases and J 2 bases; bases outside gene matches: 8. Looked up from germline, CDR1 is SGHRS and CDR2 is YFSETQ. Here the sequenced sample was PBMCs, taken at follow-up. This receptor was taken from a female donor with early-stage non-small cell lung cancer. This chain uses TRBV5-1 with TRBJ2-3; 8 bases are shared with TRBD2. CDR3 protein: CASNLRLANTDTQYF. The CDR3, as DNA: TGCGCCAGCAACCTGAGACTAGCGAACACAGATACGCAGTATTTT.